A single sample is the source of the 21 T cell receptor beta chains below, sequenced in a study of T cell changes during pregnancy in multiple sclerosis. Method: immunoSEQ multiplex PCR; TCRdb's copy keeps in-frame clones and lacks some. The sample records 74,000 or so clones, around nine tenths being singletons. Sequenced here: CD4+ T cells from peripheral blood mononuclear cells, sampled before pregnancy. The receptors were sampled from a female donor with multiple sclerosis, enrolled in a pregnancy study.

The chain uses TRBV28 and TRBJ2-2, with D possibly TRBD2 on 6 matching bases. Trimming removed 1 base from V and 6 bases from J, with 15 bases in between. CDR1 MDHEN and CDR2 SYDVKM come from the germline V gene. CDR3 length: 16 residues. CDR3 region: CASSLLYGGGSGELFF. CDR3 DNA: TGTGCCAGCAGTTTATTGTACGGGGGTGGCTCCGGGGAGCTGTTTTTT.

This clone has just one count. The chain combines TRBV6-1 with TRBJ1-1; 8 positions agree with TRBD1. This CDR3 is 13 amino acids long. Germline CDR1 is MNHNS and CDR2 is SASEGT. Trimming took 6 bases from V and 3 from J; bases not matched to a gene: 3. The CDR3 region is CASRRQGHTEAFF. CDR3 nucleotide sequence: TGTGCCAGCAGGCGACAGGGGCACACTGAAGCTTTCTTT.

The DNA for the CDR3 is TGCGCCAGCAGGAAGACTAGCTCAATCACAGATACGCAGTATTTT. As protein: CASRKTSSITDTQYF. The V call is TRBV4-1, the J call TRBJ2-3; TRBD2 agrees at 7 bases. Germline loops: CDR1 MGHRA, CDR2 YSYEKL. CDR3 length: 15 amino acids. The V segment lost 6 bases and the J segment 2 bases; nucleotides outside the gene matches: 8.

This clone was counted between two and nine times. V gene TRBV6-1 combines with J gene TRBJ1-3, with a tentative D call TRBD1 (6 bases). CDR1 is MNHNS, CDR2 SASEGT, per germline. The length of the CDR3 is 13 residues. With 0 bases removed from V and 15 bases from J, the gap between germline ends came to 15 bases. CDR3 sequence (DNA): TGTGCCAGCAGTGAAGCGCGGGGGGGGCGCGGATATTTT. It translates to CASSEARGGRGYF.

The rearrangement links TRBV7-3 to TRBJ2-3, with 9 bases aligning to TRBD2. Germline loops: CDR1 SGHTA, CDR2 FQGTGA. This CDR3 has 16 residues. The V and J ends lost 2 bases and 4 bases, in that order; junction bases with no gene match: 7. The CDR3 DNA is TGTGCCAGCAGCTTACGGCTGGCGGGGGGGCCAGATACGCAGTATTTT. Encoded protein: CASSLRLAGGPDTQYF.

The chain uses TRBV28 and TRBJ1-2, with 7 bases aligning to TRBD1. Trimming removed 4 bases from V and 8 bases from J; junction bases left unmatched: 7. The CDR3 extends over 13 amino acids. The germline V gene encodes CDR1 MDHEN and CDR2 SYDVKM. CDR3 DNA sequence: TGTGCCAGCAGTTCTAAGGGGGCGCGGGGCTACACCTTC. Translation: CASSSKGARGYTF.

The chain combines TRBV9 with TRBJ2-7; TRBD1 aligns across 12 bases. The CDR3 length is 15 residues. The germline CDR1 and CDR2 sequences are SGDLS and YYNGEE. V trimming: 3 bases; J trimming: 5 bases; junction bases outside the gene matches: 6. The DNA for the CDR3 is TGTGCCAGCAGCGCTGTCGGGACAGGGGGCCACGAGCAGTACTTC. This encodes CASSAVGTGGHEQYF. Supplemented by reference TRBV9 and TRBJ2-7, the full variable domain reads DSGVTQTPKHLITATGQRVTLRCSPRSGDLSVYWYQQSLDQGLQFLIQYYNGEERAKGNILERFSAQQFPDLHSELNLSSLELGDSALYFCASSAVGTGGHEQYFGPGTRLTVT.

The V gene is TRBV30, the J gene TRBJ2-1; D is uncertain. The CDR3 has 14 amino acids. Deletions cut 2 bases from V and 0 bases from J, with 8 bases between. Germline CDR1 reads GTSNPN; CDR2 reads SVGIG (reference sequence). The CDR3 spells CAWSRLDSYNEQFF. CDR3 DNA sequence: TGTGCCTGGAGTAGACTGGACTCCTACAATGAGCAGTTCTTC. The entire variable domain, with the rest obtained from reference TRBV30 and TRBJ2-1, is as follows: SQTIHQWPATLVQPVGSPLSLECTVEGTSNPNLYWYRQAAGRGLQLLFYSVGIGQISSEVPQNLSASRPQDRQFILSSKKLLLSDSGFYLCAWSRLDSYNEQFFGPGTRLTVL.

The gene calls are TRBV7-2 and TRBJ2-3; perhaps TRBD2 as D (6 bases). This CDR3 has 17 amino acids. Trimming pared 1 base from V and 3 bases from J, leaving 17 bases between. CDR1 is SGHTA, CDR2 FQGNSA, per germline. The CDR3 here is CASSLGGSGFTTDTQYF. CDR3 nucleotides: TGTGCCAGCAGCTTAGGGGGGAGCGGGTTCACGACAGATACGCAGTATTTT.

CDR3 loop: CASSPGTGTEETQYF. CDR3 in DNA: TGCGCCAGCAGCCCGGGAACCGGGACAGAGGAGACCCAGTACTTC. This sequence joins TRBV5-1 and TRBJ2-5; TRBD1 matches 7 bases. The CDR3 is made up of 15 amino acids. From germline, CDR1 is SGHRS and CDR2 YFSETQ. V was pared by 4 bases and J by 5 bases, with 11 bases of the junction left unmatched. The full variable domain, in which reference TRBV5-1 and TRBJ2-5 provide the parts outside the CDR3, is KAGVTQTPRYLIKTRGQQVTLSCSPISGHRSVSWYQQTPGQGLQFLFEYFSETQRNKGNFPGRFSGRQFSNSRSEMNVSTLELGDSALYLCASSPGTGTEETQYFGPGTRLLVL.

This rearrangement joins TRBV30 to TRBJ1-3; D is undetermined. There are 16 residues in the CDR3. Germline lookup yields CDR1 GTSNPN and CDR2 SVGIG (reference sequence). V dropped 3 bases and J dropped 0 bases, with 15 bases sitting between them. The CDR3 spells CAWRDPGLSSGNTIYF. In nucleotides, the CDR3 is TGTGCCTGGAGAGACCCCGGACTGAGCTCTGGAAACACCATATATTTT.

This clone occurred a few times. The V gene is TRBV30, the J gene TRBJ1-1, with D maybe TRBD1 (5 bases). With 4 bases removed from V and 10 bases from J, the gap between germline ends came to 13 bases. Germline V gives CDR1 GTSNPN, CDR2 SVGIG (reference sequence). The CDR3 is made up of 11 amino acids. As DNA, the CDR3 is TGTGCCTGGACGGGGGGAAGGAGAGCTTTCTTT. This sequence encodes CAWTGGRRAFF.

This clone has only one observation. The chain employs TRBV7-3 and TRBJ2-1; D may be TRBD1 (6 bases). CDR1 is SGHTA, CDR2 FQGTGA, per germline. Between the trimmed V and J ends, which lost 5 bases and 7 bases, there was a span of 12 bases. The CDR3 has 13 residues. The CDR3 here is CASSTYRENEQFF. In DNA, the CDR3 is TGTGCCAGCAGCACTTACAGGGAAAATGAGCAGTTCTTC.

Details on this clone: At one of its ends the junction is not consistent with the germline gene, which may arise from a read error. The V call is TRBV6-1, the J call TRBJ2-5, with TRBD2 matching 7 bases. Per the germline V gene, CDR1 is MNHNS and CDR2 is SASEGT. This CDR3 has 17 residues. The CDR3 nucleotides read TGTGCCAGCAGTGCAGGACTAGGTAAACCCCACCAGGAGACCCAGTACTTC. It translates to CASSAGLGKPHQETQYF.

The V and J genes are TRBV30 and TRBJ2-4; 8 nucleotides line up with TRBD1. Germline V lookup: CDR1 GTSNPN, CDR2 SVGIG (reference sequence). Trimming took 3 bases from V and 1 from J; bases not matched to a gene: 8. The CDR3 totals 16 residues. The CDR3 DNA reads as TGTGCCTGGAGCCCCGGACAGGGACGGGCCAAAAACATTCAGTACTTC. This translates into CAWSPGQGRAKNIQYF.

The CDR3 protein is CASSYSTGGSETQYF. The CDR3 bases are TGTGCCAGCAGTTACTCAACCGGGGGGTCGGAGACCCAGTACTTC. This rearrangement joins TRBV6-5 to TRBJ2-5; 7 bases fit TRBD2. This CDR3 is 15 amino acids long. Germline loops: CDR1 MNHEY, CDR2 SVGAGI. With 0 bases clipped from V and 5 bases from J, the junction kept 6 bases outside the gene matches.

The J gene is TRBJ2-7, the V gene TRBV6-6, with TRBD2 matching 7 bases. J was trimmed by 2 bases and V by 6 bases; bases with no gene match: 13. Germline CDR1 and CDR2: MNHNY and SVGAGI (reference sequence). CDR3 size: 16 residues. In DNA, the CDR3 is TGTGCCAGCAGAACCTCGACAGTTGGGGGGGCCTACGAGCAGTACTTC. Translated, it gives CASRTSTVGGAYEQYF.

The rearrangement links TRBV5-6 to TRBJ1-1; the D is unclear. Germline V CDR1 and CDR2: SGHDT, YYEEEE. The CDR3 consists of 14 residues. V was shortened by 4 bases and J by 3 bases, with 13 bases between the two germline ends. The DNA for the CDR3 is TGTGCCAGCAGCGCCGGGGAGATTGACACTGAAGCTTTCTTT. Its translation is CASSAGEIDTEAFF.

In this sample, this clone turned up a few times. The chain employs TRBV2 and TRBJ2-1; no clear D gene. The CDR3 has 13 amino acids. From germline, CDR1 is SNHLY and CDR2 FYNNEI. Trimming left V 6 bases short and J 2 bases short, with 8 bases between. The CDR3 loop reads CASSLGAYNEQFF. CDR3 nucleotide sequence: TGTGCCAGCAGCCTCGGTGCCTACAATGAGCAGTTCTTC.

V is TRBV29-1 and J is TRBJ2-7, with 8 bases aligning to TRBD2. J was trimmed by 3 bases and V by 3 bases; bases with no gene match: 7. The length of the CDR3 is 14 residues. From germline, CDR1 is SQVTM and CDR2 ANQGSEA. The CDR3 spells CSVDLTSGGYEQYF. In DNA, the CDR3 is TGCAGCGTTGATTTGACCAGCGGGGGCTACGAGCAGTACTTC.

V and J are TRBV18 and TRBJ2-7; 10 nucleotides match TRBD1. Looked up from germline, CDR1 is KGHSH and CDR2 is LQKENI. CDR3 size: 16 residues. Trimming at V came to 3 bases and at J to 5 bases, leaving 10 bases not matched to a gene. CDR3 protein: CASSPFGETGGNEQYF. The CDR3 DNA follows: TGTGCCAGCTCACCCTTTGGCGAGACAGGGGGCAACGAGCAGTACTTC.